The rows below give T cell receptor beta chains drawn from one sample of a study of Ad26.COV2.S vaccination and SARS-CoV-2 variants. Sequencing was performed with immunoSEQ multiplex PCR; in TCRdb, only in-frame clones are kept and a portion is missing. Of 300,000 to 400,000 clones listed, 70% to 90% were seen once; the top ten hold around 3.3%. Sequencing was performed on peripheral blood, taken in a trial of Ad26.COV2.S vaccine versus placebo. The receptors shown here come from a person aged 18-65 years who received the Ad26.COV2.S COVID-19 vaccine or a placebo. CDR3s include the opening cysteine and the closing phenylalanine or tryptophan. The order of the fields is V gene, clone size, J gene, D gene, CDR3 protein, CDR3 DNA. A D gene is named only where the DNA matches it firmly. Where a row states a size, it is once, few, many or the class of an expanded clone; other rows omit it.

TRBV30	few	TRBJ2-1	TRBD2	CAWIGLAGAYEQFF	TGTGCCTGGATAGGACTAGCGGGAGCGTATGAGCAGTTCTTC
TRBV5-5	-	TRBJ1-6	-	CASSLGVDNSPLHF	TGTGCCAGCAGCTTGGGGGTGGATAATTCACCCCTCCACTTT
TRBV5-1	-	TRBJ2-7	TRBD2	CASSPPGRGLGEQYF	TGCGCCAGCAGCCCCCCCGGGAGGGGGTTGGGCGAGCAGTACTTC
TRBV2	-	TRBJ1-5	-	CASSIRSGWQSNQPQHF	TGTGCCAGCAGTATTAGATCTGGATGGCAAAGCAATCAGCCCCAGCATTTT
TRBV20-1	-	TRBJ1-5	-	CSASWDQTRIYQPQHF	TGCAGTGCTAGTTGGGACCAGACCAGAATTTATCAGCCCCAGCATTTT
TRBV9	-	TRBJ2-7	TRBD1	CASSVALGTGVDEQYF	TGTGCCAGCAGCGTAGCCTTAGGGACAGGGGTTGACGAGCAGTACTTC
TRBV7-6	-	TRBJ1-1	-	CASSLDTGLAFF	TGTGCCAGCAGCTTAGACACGGGTTTAGCTTTCTTT
TRBV21-1	-	TRBJ2-4	-	CASRKGAGTGELGCAKNIQYF	TGTGCCAGCAGAAAAGGTGCAGGGACAGGAGAGTTAGGATGCGCCAAAAACATTCAGTACTTC
TRBV10-2	-	TRBJ2-4	-	CASSESVRGEINIQYF	TGCGCCAGCAGTGAGTCGGTGCGGGGAGAGATTAACATTCAGTACTTC
TRBV14	-	TRBJ2-3	-	CASRPTGTDTQYF	TGTGCCAGCAGACCGACAGGCACAGATACGCAGTATTTT
TRBV6-5	-	TRBJ2-7	TRBD1	CASSLGGEAEQYF	TGTGCCAGCAGTCTAGGGGGCGAGGCCGAGCAGTACTTC
TRBV9	-	TRBJ1-2	-	CASSVESGGGFGYTF	TGTGCCAGCAGCGTAGAATCTGGAGGAGGTTTCGGCTACACCTTC
TRBV2	-	TRBJ1-4	-	CASKGTWGEKLFF	TGTGCCAGCAAGGGGACGTGGGGAGAAAAACTGTTTTTT
TRBV12-3/TRBV12-4	-	TRBJ1-1	-	CASSWDPGTEAFF	TGTGCCAGCAGTTGGGACCCAGGGACTGAAGCTTTCTTT
TRBV27	-	TRBJ2-7	TRBD1	CASSPRTGTYEQYF	TGTGCCAGCAGTCCCCGGACAGGAACCTACGAGCAGTACTTC
TRBV18	-	TRBJ2-1	TRBD1	CASSPDRAGNNEQFF	TGTGCCAGCTCTCCTGACAGGGCGGGTAACAATGAGCAGTTCTTC
TRBV27	-	TRBJ2-3	-	CASSLFRSSTDTQYF	TGTGCCAGCAGTTTATTTAGATCTAGCACAGATACGCAGTATTTT
TRBV15	-	TRBJ2-7	-	CATSSPRQGLYEQYF	TGTGCCACCAGCAGCCCGCGGCAGGGACTCTACGAGCAGTACTTC
TRBV27	-	TRBJ1-5	-	CASKGTGGDGNQPQHF	TGTGCCAGCAAGGGGACCGGGGGCGATGGCAATCAGCCCCAGCATTTT
TRBV28	-	TRBJ2-7	TRBD2	CASSLPRTSDYEQYF	TGTGCCAGCAGTTTACCGCGGACTAGCGACTACGAGCAGTACTTC
TRBV19	-	TRBJ2-7	-	CASSIGLSYEQYF	TGTGCCAGTAGTATAGGGCTATCTTACGAGCAGTACTTC
TRBV2	-	TRBJ2-7	-	CASRITSWEQYF	TGTGCCAGCAGAATAACTAGTTGGGAGCAGTACTTC
TRBV30	-	TRBJ1-2	-	CAGNMGGYTF	TGTGCCGGCAATATGGGGGGCTACACCTTC
TRBV28	-	TRBJ1-2	TRBD1	CASSTGTANYGYTF	TGTGCCAGCAGTACCGGGACAGCGAACTATGGCTACACCTTC
TRBV14	-	TRBJ2-1	-	CASSQVWGLEFF	TGTGCCAGCAGCCAAGTATGGGGACTTGAGTTCTTC
TRBV7-2	-	TRBJ1-5	-	CASSSGWASNQPQHF	TGTGCCAGCAGCTCCGGTTGGGCCAGCAATCAGCCCCAGCATTTT
TRBV5-5	few	TRBJ1-5	TRBD1	CASSTGQVSNQPQHF	TGTGCCAGCAGCACCGGACAGGTTAGCAATCAGCCCCAGCATTTT
TRBV7-2	-	TRBJ1-5	-	CASSPGVVQPQHF	TGTGCCAGCAGCCCTGGGGTAGTTCAGCCCCAGCATTTT
TRBV5-6	-	TRBJ2-5	-	CASRTYFGDGAQYF	TGTGCCAGCAGAACATACTTTGGGGACGGGGCCCAGTACTTC
TRBV5-4	-	TRBJ2-1	-	CASSLGLHNEQFF	TGTGCCAGCAGCTTGGGTCTACACAATGAGCAGTTCTTC
TRBV28	-	TRBJ1-1	-	CASSPRPTEAFF	TGTGCCAGCAGTCCTCGACCGACTGAAGCTTTCTTT
TRBV5-1	-	TRBJ2-3	-	CASSSDNSDTQYF	TGCGCCAGCAGCTCCGACAATTCAGATACGCAGTATTTT
TRBV5-8	few	TRBJ2-5	-	CASGRGLQGTQYF	TGTGCCAGCGGGCGGGGGCTACAGGGGACCCAGTACTTC
TRBV19	-	TRBJ1-1	-	CASSIRLGSMNTEAFF	TGTGCCAGTAGTATTCGGCTCGGGAGTATGAACACTGAAGCTTTCTTT
TRBV10-1	-	TRBJ2-3	-	CASSKEGVADTQYF	TGCGCCAGCAGTAAGGAGGGAGTTGCAGATACGCAGTATTTT
TRBV13	-	TRBJ1-2	-	CASSLVVKNGYTF	TGTGCCAGCAGCTTAGTTGTGAAGAATGGCTACACCTTC
TRBV7-2	-	TRBJ2-3	TRBD2	CASGGTSAADTQYF	TGTGCCAGCGGCGGGACTAGCGCTGCAGATACGCAGTATTTT
TRBV15	-	TRBJ2-1	TRBD1	CATSRYDRVDEQFF	TGTGCCACCAGCAGATATGACAGGGTGGATGAGCAGTTCTTC
TRBV5-1	-	TRBJ2-3	-	CASRRSGIPTDTQYF	TGCGCCAGCAGAAGATCAGGGATACCCACAGATACGCAGTATTTT
TRBV28	-	TRBJ2-1	-	CASSSTSGVAYNEQFF	TGTGCCAGCAGTTCAACCTCGGGAGTAGCCTACAATGAGCAGTTCTTC
TRBV7-8	few	TRBJ2-5	TRBD2	CASSSAAVTSGRSETQYF	TGTGCCAGCAGCTCCGCCGCCGTAACTAGCGGGAGGTCGGAGACCCAGTACTTC
TRBV2	-	TRBJ1-1	-	CASSDRDPARTEAFF	TGTGCCAGCAGTGACAGGGACCCAGCCAGGACTGAAGCTTTCTTT
TRBV11-2	-	TRBJ1-5	-	CASSLASFGVYSNQPQHF	TGTGCCAGCAGCTTAGCATCATTCGGGGTTTATAGCAATCAGCCCCAGCATTTT
TRBV7-2	-	TRBJ1-2	-	CASSLVWGFRGYTF	TGTGCCAGCAGCTTAGTTTGGGGGTTCCGTGGCTACACCTTC
TRBV10-3	-	TRBJ2-5	-	CAISESGGVWEETQYF	TGTGCCATCAGTGAGTCGGGGGGTGTATGGGAAGAGACCCAGTACTTC
TRBV5-4	-	TRBJ1-1	-	CASSLAADVNTEAFF	TGTGCCAGCAGCTTGGCTGCGGATGTGAACACTGAAGCTTTCTTT
TRBV7-2	-	TRBJ1-6	TRBD1	CASSRDSLNSPLHF	TGTGCCAGCAGCCGGGACAGCCTAAATTCACCCCTCCACTTT
TRBV7-9	-	TRBJ1-3	-	CASSLANWNRVTNTIYF	TGTGCCAGCAGCTTAGCGAATTGGAACAGGGTCACAAACACCATATATTTT
TRBV6-5	few	TRBJ1-6	TRBD1	CASRTGGNSPLHF	TGTGCCAGCCGTACAGGGGGTAATTCACCCCTCCACTTT
TRBV12-3/TRBV12-4	-	TRBJ1-1	-	CASSFYSTEAFF	TGTGCCAGCAGTTTTTATAGCACTGAAGCTTTCTTT
TRBV7-9	once	TRBJ2-5	TRBD2	CASSSQPGLNQETQYF	TGTGCCAGCAGCTCTCAACCGGGACTAAACCAAGAGACCCAGTACTTC
TRBV18	-	TRBJ2-7	TRBD1	CASSPQPGQVYEQYF	TGTGCCAGCTCACCACAGCCCGGACAGGTCTACGAGCAGTACTTC
TRBV29-1	once	TRBJ2-3	-	CSPLMSPDTQYF	TGCAGCCCCTTGATGTCCCCAGATACGCAGTATTTT
TRBV19	once	TRBJ2-5	-	CASSIYGKQETQYF	TGTGCCAGTAGTATATACGGGAAGCAAGAGACCCAGTACTTC